The T cell receptor beta chain under discussion was sequenced for a study of blood T cell repertoires in COVID-19. Study-level background: Researchers got acute and convalescent COVID-19 samples from the United States, Italy and Spain. T cells, B-cell-depleted T cells, or PBMCs supplied cDNA or gDNA.

Per the authors' pipeline: Researchers report that nucleated cell counts were estimated from reference gene primer amplification. Measured with immunoSEQ multiplex PCR; TCRdb has only the in-frame clones, and not every one. That table gives V, J and clone size, and the DNA gave D and trimming. The sample has about 86,000 clones; 75% to 90% are singletons. There are 14 residues in the CDR3. Trimming cost V 3 bases and J 1 base, with 10 bases left between them. The germline CDR1 and CDR2 sequences are SGHNT and YYREEE (reference sequence). This clone was seen a few times. Sequences were obtained from peripheral blood. V is TRBV5-4 and J is TRBJ1-1; possibly TRBD1 for D (5 bases). The clonotype was recovered from a woman over 75 with active or convalescent COVID-19. The CDR3 loop reads CASSSGTPNTEAFF. The CDR3 DNA reads as TGTGCCAGCAGCTCCGGGACTCCGAACACTGAAGCTTTCTTT.